The text below deals with one T cell receptor beta chain. Its antigen is not known. This specimen belongs to a study of cytomegalovirus exposure and HLA in healthy donors. Findings of the study overall: In a later analysis, compared with equally common non-associated chains, HLA-associated beta chains were more expanded. Prior analysis indicated that the majority of TCR beta V segments exhibited productivity approximately 87% or approximately 30% of the time. A later analysis found TCR association rates differed by HLA locus, highest for DRB1 and lowest for HLA-C.

PCR primers comprised 60 Vbeta and 13 Jbeta primers. Source study methods: Counted up in a later analysis, unique TCR beta chains came to about 80 million, with about 9.9 million shared. Sequencing used immunoSEQ multiplex PCR; TCRdb keeps in-frame clones, though not all of them. That table gives V, J and clone size, and the DNA gave D and trimming. The sample has approximately 77,000 clones; roughly 78% are singletons. This CDR3 is built from 15 residues. CDR1 is SGHDT, CDR2 YYEEEE, per germline. Trimming at V came to 4 bases and at J to 6 bases, leaving 9 bases not matched to a gene. The clonotype comes from a man between 40 and 49 years old in good health and CMV-seronegative. V usage is TRBV5-6 and J usage is TRBJ2-2, with 7 bases that match TRBD2. Specimen: PBMCs. CDR3 in amino acids: CASSHGGGNAGELFF. Written as DNA, the CDR3 is TGTGCCAGCAGCCATGGGGGGGGAAATGCCGGGGAGCTGTTTTTT.